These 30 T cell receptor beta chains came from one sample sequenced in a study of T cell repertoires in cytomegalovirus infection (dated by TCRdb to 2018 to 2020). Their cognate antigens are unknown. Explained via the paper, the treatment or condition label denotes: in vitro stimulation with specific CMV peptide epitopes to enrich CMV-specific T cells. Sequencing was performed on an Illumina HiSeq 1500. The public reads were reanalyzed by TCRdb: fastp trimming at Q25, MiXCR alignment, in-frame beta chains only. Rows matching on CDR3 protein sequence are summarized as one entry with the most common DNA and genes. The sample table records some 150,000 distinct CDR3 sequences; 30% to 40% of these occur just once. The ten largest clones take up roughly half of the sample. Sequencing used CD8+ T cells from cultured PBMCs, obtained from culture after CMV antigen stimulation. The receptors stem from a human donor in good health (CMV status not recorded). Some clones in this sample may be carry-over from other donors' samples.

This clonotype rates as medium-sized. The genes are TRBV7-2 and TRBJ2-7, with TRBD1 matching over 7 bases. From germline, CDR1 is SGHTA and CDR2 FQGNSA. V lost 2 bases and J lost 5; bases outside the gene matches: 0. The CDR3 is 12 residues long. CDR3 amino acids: CASSLTGDEQYF. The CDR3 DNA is TGTGCCAGCAGCTTAACAGGGGACGAGCAGTACTTC.

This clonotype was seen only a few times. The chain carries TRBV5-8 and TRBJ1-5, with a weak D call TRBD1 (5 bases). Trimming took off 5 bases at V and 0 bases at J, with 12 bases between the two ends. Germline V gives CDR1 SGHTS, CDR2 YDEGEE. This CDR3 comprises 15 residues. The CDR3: CASREGTASNQPQHF. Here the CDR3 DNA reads TGTGCCAGCAGAGAAGGGACGGCTAGCAATCAGCCCCAGCATTTT.

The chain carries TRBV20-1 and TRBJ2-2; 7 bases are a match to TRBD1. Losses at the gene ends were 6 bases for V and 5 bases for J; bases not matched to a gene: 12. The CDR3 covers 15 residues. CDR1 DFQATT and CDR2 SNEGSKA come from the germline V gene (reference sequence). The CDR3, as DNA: TGCAGTGCCGAACCCGGGACAGCTCGAACCGGGGAGCTGTTTTTT. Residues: CSAEPGTARTGELFF.

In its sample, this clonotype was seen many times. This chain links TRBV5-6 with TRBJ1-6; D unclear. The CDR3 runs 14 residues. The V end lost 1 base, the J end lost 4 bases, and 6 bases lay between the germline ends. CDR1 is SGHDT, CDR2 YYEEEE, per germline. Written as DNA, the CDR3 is TGTGCCAGCAGCTTGATGGGGTATAATTCACCCCTCCACTTT. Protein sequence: CASSLMGYNSPLHF. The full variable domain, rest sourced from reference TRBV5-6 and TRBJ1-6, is DAGVTQSPTHLIKTRGQQVTLRCSPKSGHDTVSWYQQALGQGPQFIFQYYEEEERQRGNFPDRFSGHQFPNYSSELNVNALLLGDSALYLCASSLMGYNSPLHFGNGTRLTVT.

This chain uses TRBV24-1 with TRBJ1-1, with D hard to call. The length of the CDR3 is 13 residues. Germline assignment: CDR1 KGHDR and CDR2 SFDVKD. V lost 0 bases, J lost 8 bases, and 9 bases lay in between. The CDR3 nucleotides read TGTGCCACCAGTGATTTGCAGCAGAGCGAAGCTTTCTTT. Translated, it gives CATSDLQQSEAFF.

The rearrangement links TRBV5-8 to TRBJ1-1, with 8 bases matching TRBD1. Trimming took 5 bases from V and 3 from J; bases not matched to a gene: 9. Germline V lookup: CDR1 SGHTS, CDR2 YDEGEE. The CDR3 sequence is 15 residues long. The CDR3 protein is CASRQGARIDTEAFF. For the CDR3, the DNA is TGTGCCAGCAGGCAGGGGGCACGGATCGACACTGAAGCTTTCTTT.

For the CDR3, the DNA is TGTGCCTGGAGTAGGGACAGACTCCCCTACGAGCAGTACTTC. Its translation: CAWSRDRLPYEQYF. The chain is built from TRBV30 and TRBJ2-7; 7 bases fit TRBD1. Germline values: CDR1 GTSNPN, CDR2 SVGIG (reference sequence). This CDR3 comprises 14 residues. V dropped 2 bases and J dropped 2; count of bases not matched to a gene: 6.

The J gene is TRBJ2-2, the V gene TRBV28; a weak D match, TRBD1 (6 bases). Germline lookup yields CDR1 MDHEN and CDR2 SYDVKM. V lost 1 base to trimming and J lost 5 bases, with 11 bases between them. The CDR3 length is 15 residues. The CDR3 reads CASSLFGQKTGELFF. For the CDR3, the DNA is TGTGCCAGCAGTTTATTCGGACAGAAGACCGGGGAGCTGTTTTTT.

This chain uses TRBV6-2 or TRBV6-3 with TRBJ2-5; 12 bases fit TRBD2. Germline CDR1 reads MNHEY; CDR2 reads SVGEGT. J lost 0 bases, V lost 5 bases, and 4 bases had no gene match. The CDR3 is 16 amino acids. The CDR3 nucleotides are TGTGCCAGCAGTCAGACTAGCGGGGGCCACCAAGAGACCCAGTACTTC. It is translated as CASSQTSGGHQETQYF.

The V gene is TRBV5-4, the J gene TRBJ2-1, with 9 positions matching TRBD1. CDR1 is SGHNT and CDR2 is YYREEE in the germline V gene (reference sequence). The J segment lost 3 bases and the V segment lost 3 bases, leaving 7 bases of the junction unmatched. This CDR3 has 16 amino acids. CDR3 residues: CASSSPGQGIYNEQFF. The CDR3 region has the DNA TGTGCCAGCAGCTCCCCGGGACAGGGAATCTACAATGAGCAGTTCTTC.

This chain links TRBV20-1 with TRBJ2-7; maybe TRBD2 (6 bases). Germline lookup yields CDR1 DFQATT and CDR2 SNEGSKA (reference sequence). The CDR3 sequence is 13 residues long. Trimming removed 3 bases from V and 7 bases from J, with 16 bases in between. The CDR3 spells CSASRDWQAEQYF. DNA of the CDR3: TGCAGTGCTAGCCGGGACTGGCAGGCAGAGCAGTACTTC.

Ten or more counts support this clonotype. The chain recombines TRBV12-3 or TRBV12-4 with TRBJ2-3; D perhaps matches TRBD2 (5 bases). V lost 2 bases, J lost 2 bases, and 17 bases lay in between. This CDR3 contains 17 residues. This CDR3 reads CASSLRLAGSITDTQYF. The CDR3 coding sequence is TGTGCCAGCAGTTTAAGGTTGGCGGGTTCGATCACAGATACGCAGTATTTT.

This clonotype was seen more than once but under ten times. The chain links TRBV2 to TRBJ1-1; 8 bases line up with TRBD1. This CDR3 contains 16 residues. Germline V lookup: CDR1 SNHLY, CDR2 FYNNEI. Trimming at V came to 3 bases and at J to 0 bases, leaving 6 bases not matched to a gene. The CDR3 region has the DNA TGTGCCAGCAGTGAGACAGGGGCACTTATGAACACTGAAGCTTTCTTT. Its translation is CASSETGALMNTEAFF.

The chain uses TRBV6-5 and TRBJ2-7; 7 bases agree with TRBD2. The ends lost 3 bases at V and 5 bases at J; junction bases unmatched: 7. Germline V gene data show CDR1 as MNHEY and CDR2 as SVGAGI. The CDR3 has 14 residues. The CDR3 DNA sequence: TGTGCCAGCAGTTATTCGGGGGGATGGGACGAGCAGTACTTC. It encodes CASSYSGGWDEQYF.

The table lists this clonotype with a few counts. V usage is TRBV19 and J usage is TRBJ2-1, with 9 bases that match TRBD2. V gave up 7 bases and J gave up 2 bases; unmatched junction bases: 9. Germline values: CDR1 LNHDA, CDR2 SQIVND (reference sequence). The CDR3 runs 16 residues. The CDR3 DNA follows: TGTGCCAGTACCGCACTAAGCGGGGGGCCCTACAATGAGCAGTTCTTC. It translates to CASTALSGGPYNEQFF. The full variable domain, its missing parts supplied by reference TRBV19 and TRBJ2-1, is DGGITQSPKYLFRKEGQNVTLSCEQNLNHDAMYWYRQDPGQGLRLIYYSQIVNDFQKGDIAEGYSVSREKKESFPLTVTSAQKNPTAFYLCASTALSGGPYNEQFFGPGTRLTVL.

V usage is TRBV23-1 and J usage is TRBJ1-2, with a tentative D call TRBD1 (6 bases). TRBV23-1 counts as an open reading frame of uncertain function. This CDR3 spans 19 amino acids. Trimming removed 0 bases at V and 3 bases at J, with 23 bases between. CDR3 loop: CASSQSKNLRGLWYYGYTF. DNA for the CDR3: TGCGCCAGCAGTCAATCGAAGAACCTCAGGGGATTATGGTACTATGGCTACACCTTC.

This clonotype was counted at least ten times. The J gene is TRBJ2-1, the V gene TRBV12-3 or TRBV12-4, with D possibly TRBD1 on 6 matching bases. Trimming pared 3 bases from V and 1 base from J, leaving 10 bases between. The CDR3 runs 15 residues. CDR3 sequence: CASSLGALSYNEQFF. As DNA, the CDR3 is TGTGCCAGCAGTTTGGGGGCTCTGTCCTACAATGAGCAGTTCTTC.

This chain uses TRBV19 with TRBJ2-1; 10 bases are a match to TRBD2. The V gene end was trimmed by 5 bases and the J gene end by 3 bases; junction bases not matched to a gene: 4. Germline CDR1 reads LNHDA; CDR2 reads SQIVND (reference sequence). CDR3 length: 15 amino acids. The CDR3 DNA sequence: TGTGCCAGTAGTGGGCTAGCGGGGGTCTACAATGAGCAGTTCTTC. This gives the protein CASSGLAGVYNEQFF.

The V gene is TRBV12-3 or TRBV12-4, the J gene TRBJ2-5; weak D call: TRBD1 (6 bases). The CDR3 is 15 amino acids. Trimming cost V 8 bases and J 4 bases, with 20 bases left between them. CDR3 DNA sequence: TGTGCCAGCGGACGGCAGGGGAACCTCCCAGAGACCCAGTACTTC. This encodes CASGRQGNLPETQYF.

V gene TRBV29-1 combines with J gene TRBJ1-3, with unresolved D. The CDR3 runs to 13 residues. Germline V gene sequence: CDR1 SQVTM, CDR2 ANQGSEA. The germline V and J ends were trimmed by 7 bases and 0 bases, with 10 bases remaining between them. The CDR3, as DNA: TGCAGCGCCCTGACGGGCTCTGGAAACACCATATATTTT. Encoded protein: CSALTGSGNTIYF.

The CDR3 DNA sequence: TGTGCCAGCAGTTTCTCGGGTGTAGAGCAGTATTTT. It codes for CASSFSGVEQYF. The chain uses TRBV12-3 or TRBV12-4 and TRBJ2-3, with D uncertain. V lost 3 bases and J lost 11, with 12 bases in between. This CDR3 region has 12 residues.

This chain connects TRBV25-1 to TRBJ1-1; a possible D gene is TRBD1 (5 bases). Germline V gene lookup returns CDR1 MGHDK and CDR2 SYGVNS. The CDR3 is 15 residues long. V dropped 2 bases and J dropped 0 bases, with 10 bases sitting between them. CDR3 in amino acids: CASSEGAGMNTEAFF. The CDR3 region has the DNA TGTGCCAGCAGTGAAGGGGCTGGGATGAACACTGAAGCTTTCTTT.

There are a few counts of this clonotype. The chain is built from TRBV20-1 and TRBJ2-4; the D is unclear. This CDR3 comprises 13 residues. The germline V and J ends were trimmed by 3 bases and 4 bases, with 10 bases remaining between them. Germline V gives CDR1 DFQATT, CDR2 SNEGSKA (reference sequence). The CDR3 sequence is CSASGLDKNIQYF. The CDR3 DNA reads TGCAGTGCTAGTGGGCTAGATAAAAACATTCAGTACTTC.

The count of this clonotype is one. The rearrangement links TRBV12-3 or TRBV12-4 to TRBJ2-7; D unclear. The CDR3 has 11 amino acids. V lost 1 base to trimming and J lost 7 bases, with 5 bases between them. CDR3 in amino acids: CASSLGREQYF. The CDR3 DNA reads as TGTGCCAGCAGTTTAGGAAGGGAGCAGTACTTC.

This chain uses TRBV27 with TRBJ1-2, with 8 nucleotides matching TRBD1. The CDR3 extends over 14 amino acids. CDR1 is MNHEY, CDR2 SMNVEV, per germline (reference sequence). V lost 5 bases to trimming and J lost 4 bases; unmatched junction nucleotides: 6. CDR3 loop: CASSTRTGIYGYTF. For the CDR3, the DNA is TGTGCCAGCAGTACCCGGACAGGGATCTATGGCTACACCTTC.

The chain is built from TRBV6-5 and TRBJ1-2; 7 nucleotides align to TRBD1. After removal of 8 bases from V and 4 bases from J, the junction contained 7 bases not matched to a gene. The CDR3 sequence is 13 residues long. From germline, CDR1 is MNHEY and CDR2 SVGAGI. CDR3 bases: TGTGCCAGCCTTAAGGGGGCCTCCTATGGCTACACCTTC. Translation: CASLKGASYGYTF.

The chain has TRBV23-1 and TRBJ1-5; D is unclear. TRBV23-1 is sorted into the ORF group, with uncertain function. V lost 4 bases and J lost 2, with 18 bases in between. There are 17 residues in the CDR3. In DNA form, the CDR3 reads TGCGCCAGCAGTCTGGCCCAGGAACCACGGGGCAATCAGCCCCAGCATTTT. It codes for CASSLAQEPRGNQPQHF.

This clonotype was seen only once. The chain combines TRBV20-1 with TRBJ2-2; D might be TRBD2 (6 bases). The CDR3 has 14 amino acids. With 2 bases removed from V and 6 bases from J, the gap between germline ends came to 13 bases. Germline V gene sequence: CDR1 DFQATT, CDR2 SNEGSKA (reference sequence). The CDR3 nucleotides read TGCAGTGCTAGACCACCGGGACTCTCCGGGGAGCTGTTTTTT. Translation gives CSARPPGLSGELFF.

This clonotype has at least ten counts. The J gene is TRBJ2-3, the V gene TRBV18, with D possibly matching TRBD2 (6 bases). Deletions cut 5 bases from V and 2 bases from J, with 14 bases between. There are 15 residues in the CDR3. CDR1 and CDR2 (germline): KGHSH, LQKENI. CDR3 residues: CASSAATSYTDTQYF. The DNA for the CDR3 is TGTGCCAGCTCAGCCGCGACTAGTTACACAGATACGCAGTATTTT.

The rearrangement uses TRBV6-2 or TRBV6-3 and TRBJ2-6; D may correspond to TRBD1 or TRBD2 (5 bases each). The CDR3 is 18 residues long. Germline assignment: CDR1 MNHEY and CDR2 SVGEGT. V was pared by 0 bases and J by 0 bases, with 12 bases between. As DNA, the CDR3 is TGTGCCAGCAGTTACTCGCTGGGGGTAAGCTCTGGGGCCAACGTCCTGACTTTC. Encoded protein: CASSYSLGVSSGANVLTF.